A selection of T cell receptor beta chains follows, all from one sample in a study of cytomegalovirus exposure and HLA in healthy donors. TCRdb's table, derived via immunoSEQ multiplex PCR, lists solely in-frame clones and lacks some. This sample has about 180,000 clones; 84% occur once, and the top ten carry around 1.2%. The sample was PBMCs. The origin of the receptors is a girl aged 2-10 years in good health and CMV-seropositive. CDR3s include the opening cysteine and the closing phenylalanine or tryptophan. D genes are given only for firm matches. A clone size is listed for some rows: how often the clone was seen (once, few, many), or a class if it is expanded.

D	size	V	J	DNA	CDR3
TRBD2	NA	TRBV7-9	TRBJ2-1	TGTGCCAGCAGCCCCGGGGGGAGGGGACCCGTCTCCTACAATGAGCAGTTCTTC	CASSPGGRGPVSYNEQFF
NA	NA	TRBV5-1	TRBJ2-7	TGCGCCAGCAGCACGCGACACACCACCGGATCCTACGAGCAGTACTTC	CASSTRHTTGSYEQYF
TRBD1	NA	TRBV5-1	TRBJ2-7	TGCGCCAGCAGCTTGCAGGGGGTAGTCTACGAGCAGTACTTC	CASSLQGVVYEQYF
NA	NA	TRBV6-5	TRBJ1-3	TGTGCCAGCAGTTACTCTCCATCTGGAAACACCATATATTTT	CASSYSPSGNTIYF
TRBD2	NA	TRBV13	TRBJ2-2	TGTGCCAGCAGCTTCAATCCGGGACTAGCGGCCACCGGGGAGCTGTTTTTT	CASSFNPGLAATGELFF
NA	NA	TRBV2	TRBJ2-7	TGTGCCAGCAGTGAGAGGGAAACCTACGAGCAGTACTTC	CASSERETYEQYF
TRBD1	NA	TRBV28	TRBJ1-5	TGTGCCAGCAGTTTGCCGCGCACAGGGGTTAGTAATCAGCCCCAGCATTTT	CASSLPRTGVSNQPQHF
TRBD1	NA	TRBV5-4	TRBJ1-2	TGTGCCAGCAGCCAGGGGGGCTTTGGCTACACCTTC	CASSQGGFGYTF
NA	NA	TRBV15	TRBJ1-3	TGTGCCACCAGCAGAGATGGGCAGGCTGGAAACACCATATATTTT	CATSRDGQAGNTIYF
TRBD2	NA	TRBV5-5	TRBJ2-5	TGTGCCAGCAGCTTGGGGGCTAGCGGGAGTACGTTGGGGGAGACCCAGTACTTC	CASSLGASGSTLGETQYF
NA	NA	TRBV5-1	TRBJ2-4	TGCGCCAGCAGCTTAACGACAGAGCTAGCCAAAAACATTCAGTACTTC	CASSLTTELAKNIQYF
TRBD1	NA	TRBV2	TRBJ1-1	TGTGCCATTCTTCGGACCGGGACAGGGGTCACTGAAGCTTTCTTT	CAILRTGTGVTEAFF
TRBD2	NA	TRBV7-7	TRBJ2-2	TGTGCTAGCAGCTATGTAGCGGGAGAAGGCACCGGGGAGCTGTTTTTT	CASSYVAGEGTGELFF
NA	few	TRBV2	TRBJ2-6	TGTGCCAACCGAGACTCTGGGGCCAACGTCCTGACTTTC	CANRDSGANVLTF
NA	NA	TRBV5-1	TRBJ2-3	TGCGCCAGCAGCTTAAACAGGCCTTTCACAGATACGCAGTATTTT	CASSLNRPFTDTQYF
NA	once	TRBV10-3	TRBJ1-1	TGTGCCACCGAAGGGAGGGAAGGAAGTGAAGCTTTCTTT	CATEGREGSEAFF
NA	NA	TRBV6-6	TRBJ2-2	TGTGCCAGCACCATACGAGGTACCGGGGAGCTGTTTTTT	CASTIRGTGELFF
NA	NA	TRBV25-1	TRBJ1-1	TGTGCCAGCAGCCCAAACTCTGGGGGGACCACTGAAGCTTTCTTT	CASSPNSGGTTEAFF
TRBD1	NA	TRBV5-6	TRBJ2-5	TGTGCCAGCAGTTCCCAGGGGGCGTGGGAGACCCAGTACTTC	CASSSQGAWETQYF
NA	NA	TRBV5-1	TRBJ1-2	TGCGCCAGCAGGGGATTACGGGGTTCTTATGGCTACACCTTC	CASRGLRGSYGYTF
NA	NA	TRBV30	TRBJ1-2	TGTGCCTGGGCTTTGAGGGATCACCGTGGCTACACCTTC	CAWALRDHRGYTF
NA	NA	TRBV7-6	TRBJ1-4	TGTGCCAGCAGCTTAGGGGGGCGTGAAAAACTGTTTTTT	CASSLGGREKLFF
NA	NA	TRBV11-2	TRBJ1-1	TGTGCCAGCAGCCGCACAGCGAACACTGAAGCTTTCTTT	CASSRTANTEAFF
NA	NA	TRBV2	TRBJ2-3	TGTGCCAGCAGATGGGACTTCACAGATACGCAGTATTTT	CASRWDFTDTQYF
NA	NA	TRBV11-3	TRBJ1-1	TGTGCCAGCAGCTTGTCACAGGATAACACTGAAGCTTTCTTT	CASSLSQDNTEAFF
TRBD1	NA	TRBV19	TRBJ1-5	TGTGCCAGTAGTATAACCCGGGACAGGGGTCAGCCCCAGCATTTT	CASSITRDRGQPQHF
NA	NA	TRBV10-3	TRBJ1-2	TGTGCCATCAGTGGGGGGGGGAGCAACTATGGCTACACCTTC	CAISGGGSNYGYTF
NA	NA	TRBV5-8	TRBJ2-7	TGTGCCAGCACCAGAATAAACTACGAGCAGTACTTC	CASTRINYEQYF
NA	NA	TRBV5-8	TRBJ2-7	TGTGCCACCAGGGGCCCCTACGAGCAGTACTTC	CATRGPYEQYF
NA	NA	TRBV30	TRBJ1-2	TGTGCCTGGAGTGTAAGGCGGGACTATGGCTACACCTTC	CAWSVRRDYGYTF
NA	NA	TRBV27	TRBJ2-5	TGTGCCAGCAGTTCTCCGCAGGGGCAAGAGACCCAGTACTTC	CASSSPQGQETQYF
TRBD1	NA	TRBV19	TRBJ2-7	TGTGCCAGTAGTGAGACAGGGGCCGAGCAGTACTTC	CASSETGAEQYF
NA	NA	TRBV2	TRBJ1-1	TGTGCCAGTAGAGACGGGGGTTTGGGTCGGACTGAAGCTTTCTTT	CASRDGGLGRTEAFF
TRBD1	NA	TRBV7-9	TRBJ2-5	TGTGCCAGCAGCTTAGATAAGGGACAGGTTACAGAGACCCAGTACTTC	CASSLDKGQVTETQYF
NA	NA	TRBV5-4	TRBJ2-2	TGTGCCAGCAGCAGGAGGGACGGGGTCGGGGAGCTGTTTTTT	CASSRRDGVGELFF
TRBD2	NA	TRBV4-2	TRBJ2-2	TGTGCCAGCAGCCAAGAGGGACTACTTACCGGGGAGCTGTTTTTT	CASSQEGLLTGELFF
TRBD2	NA	TRBV19	TRBJ2-1	TGTGCCAGTAGTATGGCGGGGGGTGGTTCCTACAATGAGCAGTTCTTC	CASSMAGGGSYNEQFF
TRBD1	NA	TRBV10-3	TRBJ1-1	TGTGCCTCTGGGGACAGCTTAATCACTGAAGCTTTCTTT	CASGDSLITEAFF
TRBD1	NA	TRBV29-1	TRBJ2-1	TGCAGCGTGCGACCCGGGACAGGTTACAATGAGCAGTTCTTC	CSVRPGTGYNEQFF
NA	NA	TRBV6-1	TRBJ2-1	TGTGCCAGCATAGAACAGGGAACCTACAATGAGCAGTTCTTC	CASIEQGTYNEQFF
NA	NA	TRBV5-1	TRBJ2-2	TGCGCCAGCAGCGAAACACCCCGGAACACCGGGGAGCTGTTTTTT	CASSETPRNTGELFF
NA	NA	TRBV5-1	TRBJ1-2	TGCGCCAGCAGCTTGGTAGGGGAAGTTACCTCTGGCTACACCTTC	CASSLVGEVTSGYTF
TRBD1	once	TRBV7-7	TRBJ1-5	TGTGCTAGCAGGGGGGACAGATTCGATGGGCCCAATCAGCCCCAGCATTTT	CASRGDRFDGPNQPQHF
NA	NA	TRBV21-1	TRBJ2-7	TGTGCCAGCAGCAATGGGGGACAGGGGGCCTACGAGCAGTACTTC	CASSNGGQGAYEQYF
NA	NA	TRBV21-1	TRBJ2-7	TGTGCCAGTGATAACAGGGGGCTGCTCTACGAGCAGTACTTC	CASDNRGLLYEQYF
TRBD1	NA	TRBV5-4	TRBJ2-5	TGTGCCAGCAGCCCGACGACAGGGACAGAAGAGACCCAGTACTTC	CASSPTTGTEETQYF
TRBD2	NA	TRBV9	TRBJ2-3	TGTGCCAGCAGCGTAGCGGGGGGGCATCTCACAGATACGCAGTATTTT	CASSVAGGHLTDTQYF